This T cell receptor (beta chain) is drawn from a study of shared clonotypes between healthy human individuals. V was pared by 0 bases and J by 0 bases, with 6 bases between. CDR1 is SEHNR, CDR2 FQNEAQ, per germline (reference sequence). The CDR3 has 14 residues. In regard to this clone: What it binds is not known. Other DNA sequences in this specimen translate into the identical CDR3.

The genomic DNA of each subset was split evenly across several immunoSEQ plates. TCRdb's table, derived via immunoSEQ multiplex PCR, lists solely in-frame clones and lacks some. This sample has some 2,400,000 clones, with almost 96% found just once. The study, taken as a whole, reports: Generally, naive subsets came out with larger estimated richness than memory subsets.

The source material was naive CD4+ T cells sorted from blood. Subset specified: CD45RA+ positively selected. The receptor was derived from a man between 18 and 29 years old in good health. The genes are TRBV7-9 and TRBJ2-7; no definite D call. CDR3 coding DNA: TGTGCCAGCAGCTTAGCTGGGTCCTCCTACGAGCAGTACTTC. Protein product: CASSLAGSSYEQYF.